This TCR beta chain was observed in a study of response to subunit inactivated influenza vaccine. General observations from the study: With each seasonal influenza vaccination, the authors suggested, few new T cells are recruited.

One entry per CDR3 protein, called by TCRdb with MiXCR from the RT-PCR reads. Seen here are roughly 700,000 distinct CDR3 sequences, roughly 13% observed once, and the top ten hold around 7%. Remarks on this clonotype: The antigen is undetermined.

The CDR3 covers 16 residues. The germline V gene encodes CDR1 SGDLS and CDR2 YYNGEE. Trimming pared 4 bases from V and 4 bases from J, leaving 19 bases between. The sample consisted of PBMCs from blood, taken roughly 15 days before vaccination. The V call is TRBV9, the J call TRBJ2-3; the D is unclear. This TCR derives from a man aged 45-60 years who received an inactivated influenza vaccine. The CDR3 nucleotides read TGTGCCAGCAGCCCCTCATCCGCATTGGGCCCAGATACGCAGTATTTT. Translating it yields CASSPSSALGPDTQYF.